This is a list of T cell receptor beta chains from one sample in a study of regulatory T cells in long-lasting Graves disease. TCRdb analysed the multiplex PCR reads with MiXCR anew, one entry per CDR3 protein. The sample gives about 460,000 distinct CDR3 sequences, 13% to 15% of which show up once; roughly a sixth is in the top ten. This sample also appeared in a second study, on T cells in Graves' hyperthyroidism and ophthalmopathy.

This sample comprised peripheral blood mononuclear cells (PBMCs), obtained at new diagnosis, from a patient treated with antithyroid drugs. The receptors come from a woman aged 45-65 years with Graves disease. Each CDR3 is given with its conserved first and last residue. The D gene is left open where the match is weak. The size entry is marked missing in some rows and otherwise reads once, few, many or a size class.

CDR3	DNA	V	D	size	J
CASSLGGDSPNYGYTF	TGCGCCAGCAGCTTGGGAGGGGACAGCCCTAACTATGGCTACACCTTC	TRBV5-1	TRBD1	many	TRBJ1-2
CATSPLAGGGHEQYF	TGTGCCACCTCCCCTTTAGCGGGGGGGGGCCACGAGCAGTACTTC	TRBV10-3	TRBD2	many	TRBJ2-7
CASLGRRLSYEQYF	TGTGCCAGCCTAGGACGGAGACTCTCCTACGAGCAGTACTTC	TRBV28	-	many	TRBJ2-7
CSAYGLAGLYEQYF	TGCAGTGCTTATGGACTAGCGGGACTATACGAGCAGTACTTC	TRBV20-1	TRBD2	-	TRBJ2-7
CASSPPPGEETQYF	TGTGCCAGCAGTCCCCCCCCGGGGGAAGAGACCCAGTACTTC	TRBV12-3/TRBV12-4	-	few	TRBJ2-5
CASSATGTGTQPQHF	TGTGCCAGCAGTGCGACCGGGACAGGGACTCAGCCCCAGCATTTT	TRBV2	TRBD1	many	TRBJ1-5
CASSFWDNLYEQYF	TGTGCCAGCAGTTTTTGGGACAACCTATACGAGCAGTACTTC	TRBV28	-	few	TRBJ2-7
CASSKTAQASYEQYF	TGTGCCAGCAGTAAGACGGCCCAGGCCTCCTACGAGCAGTACTTC	TRBV27	-	many	TRBJ2-7
CASSFDRGGYNEQFF	TGCGCCAGCAGCTTTGACAGGGGGGGGTACAATGAGCAGTTCTTC	TRBV5-1	TRBD1	-	TRBJ2-1
CSVEGPVTDTQYF	TGCAGCGTTGAAGGGCCGGTCACAGATACGCAGTATTTT	TRBV29-1	-	many	TRBJ2-3
CASSLYGPGLSNQPQHF	TGTGCCAGCAGTTTATACGGCCCGGGGCTTAGCAATCAGCCCCAGCATTTT	TRBV28	-	many	TRBJ1-5
CASSLTSGASSYNEQFF	TGTGCCAGCAGCTTAACTAGCGGGGCAAGCTCCTACAATGAGCAGTTCTTC	TRBV5-5	TRBD2	many	TRBJ2-1
CASSQERLAGVGNEQFF	TGTGCCAGCAGCCAAGAGAGACTAGCGGGAGTTGGCAATGAGCAGTTCTTC	TRBV3-1	TRBD2	-	TRBJ2-1
CSARDGRGTTYEQYF	TGCAGTGCTAGAGATGGGCGCGGGACGACCTACGAGCAGTACTTC	TRBV20-1	-	many	TRBJ2-7
CASSSGVETQYF	TGTGCCAGCAGTTCAGGGGTGGAGACCCAGTACTTC	TRBV28	-	many	TRBJ2-5
CASSPGLAGAGNEQFF	TGTGCCAGCAGTCCAGGACTAGCGGGAGCTGGTAATGAGCAGTTCTTC	TRBV12-3/TRBV12-4	TRBD2	many	TRBJ2-1
CASSLSHWGGVGTGELFF	TGTGCCAGCAGCTTATCGCATTGGGGAGGGGTTGGCACCGGGGAGCTGTTTTTT	TRBV5-8	TRBD2	many	TRBJ2-2
CASGNTQGNTDTQYF	TGTGCTAGTGGAAACACACAGGGGAACACAGATACGCAGTATTTT	TRBV12-5	TRBD1	few	TRBJ2-3
CASSTGTRTYEQYF	TGTGCCAGCAGCACCGGGACGCGGACCTACGAGCAGTACTTC	TRBV28	-	-	TRBJ2-7
CSVATSSYNEQFF	TGCAGCGTTGCAACGAGCTCCTACAATGAGCAGTTCTTC	TRBV29-1	-	many	TRBJ2-1
CASSRVTEQYF	TGTGCCAGCAGTCGAGTTACCGAGCAGTACTTC	TRBV28	-	many	TRBJ2-7
CASSWGQVAADTQYF	TGTGCCAGTAGTTGGGGACAGGTGGCTGCAGATACGCAGTATTTT	TRBV19	TRBD1	-	TRBJ2-3
CARSKGQGSTDTQYF	TGTGCCCGGAGTAAGGGGCAGGGGTCCACAGATACGCAGTATTTT	TRBV30	-	-	TRBJ2-3
CASSFGSGENQYF	TGTGCCAGCAGCTTTGGGTCGGGAGAGAACCAGTACTTC	TRBV7-3	-	-	TRBJ2-5
CAWTPEVQLPYTF	TGTGCCTGGACCCCCGAAGTACAGTTGCCCTACACCTTC	TRBV30	-	many	TRBJ1-2
CASSVTSGRVNEQFF	TGTGCCAGCAGCGTTACTAGCGGGAGGGTCAATGAGCAGTTCTTC	TRBV9	TRBD2	-	TRBJ2-1
CASGLATGGYYNEQFF	TGTGCTAGTGGTTTGGCGACAGGGGGCTACTACAATGAGCAGTTCTTC	TRBV12-5	TRBD1	many	TRBJ2-1
CASSLGGLELFF	TGTGCCAGCAGTTTAGGAGGTTTGGAGCTGTTTTTT	TRBV27	-	few	TRBJ2-2
CASSLRLRETQYF	TGTGCCAGCAGTTTACGCCTTCGGGAGACCCAGTACTTC	TRBV12-3/TRBV12-4	-	many	TRBJ2-5
CASSQSETGNTIYF	TGTGCCAGCAGCCAATCAGAGACGGGAAACACCATATATTTT	TRBV3-1	-	few	TRBJ1-3
CAWSVEAYNEQFF	TGTGCCTGGAGTGTGGAAGCCTACAATGAGCAGTTCTTC	TRBV30	-	few	TRBJ2-1
CASSQDSHTPQYF	TGTGCCAGCAGCCAAGATAGTCACACACCTCAGTACTTC	TRBV3-1	-	many	TRBJ2-7
CASSPTGGLLHEQYF	TGTGCCAGCAGCCCGACAGGGGGACTCCTCCACGAGCAGTACTTC	TRBV9	TRBD1	few	TRBJ2-7
CASSPPSLEDEQHF	TGTGCCAGCTCACCACCGTCGCTCGAAGACGAGCAGCACTTC	TRBV18	-	few	TRBJ2-7
CASSLGDGLGLEQYF	TGTGCCAGCAGCTTAGGGGACGGATTGGGCCTCGAGCAGTACTTC	TRBV7-2	-	few	TRBJ2-7
CASSLGLNSGNTIYF	TGCGCCAGCAGCTTGGGACTGAACTCTGGAAACACCATATATTTT	TRBV5-1	-	-	TRBJ1-3
CASSLAIASGVVDEQFF	TGTGCCAGCAGCTTAGCGATAGCTAGCGGGGTGGTAGATGAGCAGTTCTTC	TRBV7-9	TRBD2	-	TRBJ2-1
CASSSGAFAYEKLFF	TGTGCCAGTAGTTCGGGGGCGTTTGCTTATGAAAAACTGTTTTTT	TRBV19	-	-	TRBJ1-4
CASSELASDTGELFF	TGTGCCAGCAGTGAATTGGCTAGCGACACCGGGGAGCTGTTTTTT	TRBV6-4	-	many	TRBJ2-2
CASTETGGWEKLFF	TGTGCCAGCACCGAGACAGGGGGATGGGAAAAACTGTTTTTT	TRBV28	TRBD1	many	TRBJ1-4
CASSPQGLNTEAFF	TGTGCCAGCAGTCCCCAGGGATTAAACACTGAAGCTTTCTTT	TRBV27	-	many	TRBJ1-1
CATYTSRRGSKTQYF	TGTGCCACCTATACCTCAAGGCGGGGATCGAAGACCCAGTACTTC	TRBV28	-	-	TRBJ2-5
CASSQEGGQTSGEYNEQFF	TGTGCCAGCAGCCAAGAGGGGGGACAGACTAGCGGGGAATACAATGAGCAGTTCTTC	TRBV3-1	TRBD2	few	TRBJ2-1
CASSQDRGLTGELFF	TGTGCCAGCAGTCAAGACAGGGGTCTCACCGGGGAGCTGTTTTTT	TRBV12-3/TRBV12-4	TRBD1	many	TRBJ2-2
CASLPELAGVWISTDTQYF	TGTGCCAGCCTACCGGAGCTAGCGGGAGTCTGGATCAGCACAGATACGCAGTATTTT	TRBV28	TRBD2	many	TRBJ2-3
CASSTTYEQYF	TGTGCCAGCAGTACAACCTACGAGCAGTACTTC	TRBV12-3/TRBV12-4	-	many	TRBJ2-7
CASSLEAIGTRYF	TGTGCCAGCAGCTTGGAAGCTATCGGGACGCGGTACTTC	TRBV11-2	-	-	TRBJ2-3
CASSFAGTGYSGANVLTF	TGTGCCAGCAGTTTCGCCGGGACAGGCTACTCTGGGGCCAACGTCCTGACTTTC	TRBV28	TRBD1	-	TRBJ2-6
CASSHSRDRKNIQYF	TGTGCCAGCAGCCACTCGCGGGACCGTAAAAACATTCAGTACTTC	TRBV7-9	-	many	TRBJ2-4
CASSRRLEQFF	TGTGCCAGCAGTAGACGCCTTGAGCAGTTCTTC	TRBV28	-	many	TRBJ2-1
CASSSGTGGAMNSPLHF	TGCGCCAGCAGCTCCGGGACAGGGGGCGCGATGAATTCACCCCTCCACTTT	TRBV5-1	TRBD1	many	TRBJ1-6
CASSPRDAYGYTF	TGCGCCAGCAGCCCCCGGGACGCTTATGGCTACACCTTC	TRBV5-1	-	-	TRBJ1-2
CASTLSTDTQYF	TGTGCCAGCACCCTAAGCACAGATACGCAGTATTTT	TRBV6-2/TRBV6-3	-	-	TRBJ2-3
CASSESVRYGYTF	TGTGCCAGCAGTGAATCGGTCCGTTATGGCTACACCTTC	TRBV25-1	-	-	TRBJ1-2